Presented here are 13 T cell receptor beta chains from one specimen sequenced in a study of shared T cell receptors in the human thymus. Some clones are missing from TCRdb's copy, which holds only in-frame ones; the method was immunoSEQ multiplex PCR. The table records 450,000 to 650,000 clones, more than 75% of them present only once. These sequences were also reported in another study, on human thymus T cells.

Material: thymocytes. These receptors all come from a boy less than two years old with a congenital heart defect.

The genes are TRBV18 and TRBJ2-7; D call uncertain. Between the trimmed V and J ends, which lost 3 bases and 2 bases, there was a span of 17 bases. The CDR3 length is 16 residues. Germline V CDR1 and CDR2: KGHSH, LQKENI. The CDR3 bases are TGTGCCAGCTCACCTATTGTTGATGCGCGGCCCTACGAGCAGTACTTC. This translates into CASSPIVDARPYEQYF.

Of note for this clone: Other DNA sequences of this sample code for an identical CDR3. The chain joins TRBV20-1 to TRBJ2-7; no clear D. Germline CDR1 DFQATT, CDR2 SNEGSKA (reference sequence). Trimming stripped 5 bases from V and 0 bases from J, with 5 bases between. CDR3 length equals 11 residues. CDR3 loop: CSASSSYEQYF. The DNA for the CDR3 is TGCAGTGCTTCCAGCTCCTACGAGCAGTACTTC.

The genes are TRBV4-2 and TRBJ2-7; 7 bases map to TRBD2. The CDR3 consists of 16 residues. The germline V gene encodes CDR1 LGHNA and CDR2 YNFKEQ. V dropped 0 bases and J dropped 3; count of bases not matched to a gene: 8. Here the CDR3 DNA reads TGTGCCAGCAGCCAAGACCGGACGGGACTAAGCTACGAGCAGTACTTC. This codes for CASSQDRTGLSYEQYF.

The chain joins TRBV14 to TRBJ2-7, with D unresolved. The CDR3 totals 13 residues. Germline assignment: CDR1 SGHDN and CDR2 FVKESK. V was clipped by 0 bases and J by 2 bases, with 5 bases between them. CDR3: CASSQDIPYEQYF. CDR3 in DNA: TGTGCCAGCAGCCAAGATATCCCCTACGAGCAGTACTTC.

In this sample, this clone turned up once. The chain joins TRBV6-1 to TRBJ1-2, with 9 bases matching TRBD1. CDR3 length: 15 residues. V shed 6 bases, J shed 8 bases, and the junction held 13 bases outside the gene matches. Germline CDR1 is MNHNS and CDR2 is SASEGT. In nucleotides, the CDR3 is TGTGCCAGCAGGGGGATATTTAGACAGGGGGAAGGCTACACCTTC. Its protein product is CASRGIFRQGEGYTF.

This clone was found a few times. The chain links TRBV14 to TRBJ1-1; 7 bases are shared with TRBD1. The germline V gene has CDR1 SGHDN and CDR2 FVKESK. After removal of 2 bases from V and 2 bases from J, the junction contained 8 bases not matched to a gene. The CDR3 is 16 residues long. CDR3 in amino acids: CASSQPDDRENTEAFF. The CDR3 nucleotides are TGTGCCAGCAGCCAACCTGATGACAGGGAAAACACTGAAGCTTTCTTT.

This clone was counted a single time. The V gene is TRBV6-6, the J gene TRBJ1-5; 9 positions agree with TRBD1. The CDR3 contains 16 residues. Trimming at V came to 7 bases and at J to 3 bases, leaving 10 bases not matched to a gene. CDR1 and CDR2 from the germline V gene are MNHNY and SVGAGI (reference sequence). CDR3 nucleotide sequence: TGTGCCAGCACCTTACAGGGGGCGAATATCAATCAGCCCCAGCATTTT. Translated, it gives CASTLQGANINQPQHF.

CDR3 bases: TGTGCCTGGAGCGGACTAGCGGGAGAATACGAGCAGTACTTC. Translated: CAWSGLAGEYEQYF. J is TRBJ2-7 and V is TRBV30, with TRBD2 matching over 13 bases. The CDR3 totals 14 residues. Trimming at V came to 3 bases and at J to 4 bases, leaving 3 bases not matched to a gene. Germline V lookup: CDR1 GTSNPN, CDR2 SVGIG (reference sequence).

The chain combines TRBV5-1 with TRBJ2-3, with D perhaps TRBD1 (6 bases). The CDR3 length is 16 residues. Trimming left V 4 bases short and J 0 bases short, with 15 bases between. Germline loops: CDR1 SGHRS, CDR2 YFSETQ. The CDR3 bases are TGCGCCAGCAGCCCAAGGACAGTTCCTAGCACAGATACGCAGTATTTT. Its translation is CASSPRTVPSTDTQYF.

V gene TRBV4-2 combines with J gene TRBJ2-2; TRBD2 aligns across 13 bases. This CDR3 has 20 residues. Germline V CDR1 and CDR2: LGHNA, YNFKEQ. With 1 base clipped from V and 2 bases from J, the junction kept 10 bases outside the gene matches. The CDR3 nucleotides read TGTGCCAGCAGCCAAGCCCCTCCCGGGACTAGCGGGGTTAACACCGGGGAGCTGTTTTTT. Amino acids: CASSQAPPGTSGVNTGELFF.

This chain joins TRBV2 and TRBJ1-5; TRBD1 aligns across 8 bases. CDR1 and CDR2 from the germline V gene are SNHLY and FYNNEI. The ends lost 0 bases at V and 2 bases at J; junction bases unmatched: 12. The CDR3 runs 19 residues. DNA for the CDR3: TGTGCCAGCAGTGAAGCCGGGGACAGGATACGGAGGGGCAATCAGCCCCAGCATTTT. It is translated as CASSEAGDRIRRGNQPQHF.

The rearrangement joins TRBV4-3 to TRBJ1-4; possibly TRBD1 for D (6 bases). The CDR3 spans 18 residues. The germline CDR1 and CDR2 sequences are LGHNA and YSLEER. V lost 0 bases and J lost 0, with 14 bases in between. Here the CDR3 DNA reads TGCGCCAGCAGCCAAGACTTGAACAGGACAGCAACTAATGAAAAACTGTTTTTT. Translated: CASSQDLNRTATNEKLFF.

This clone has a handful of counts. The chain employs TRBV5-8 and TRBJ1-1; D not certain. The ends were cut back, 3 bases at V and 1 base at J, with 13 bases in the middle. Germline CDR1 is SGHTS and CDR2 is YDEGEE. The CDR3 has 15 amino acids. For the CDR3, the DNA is TGTGCCAGCAGCTCGACTTATACACCGAACACTGAAGCTTTCTTT. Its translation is CASSSTYTPNTEAFF. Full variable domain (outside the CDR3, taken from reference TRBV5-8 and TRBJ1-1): EAGVTQSPTHLIKTRGQQATLRCSPISGHTSVYWYQQALGLGLQFLLWYDEGEERNRGNFPPRFSGRQFPNYSSELNVNALELEDSALYLCASSSTYTPNTEAFFGQGTRLTVV.